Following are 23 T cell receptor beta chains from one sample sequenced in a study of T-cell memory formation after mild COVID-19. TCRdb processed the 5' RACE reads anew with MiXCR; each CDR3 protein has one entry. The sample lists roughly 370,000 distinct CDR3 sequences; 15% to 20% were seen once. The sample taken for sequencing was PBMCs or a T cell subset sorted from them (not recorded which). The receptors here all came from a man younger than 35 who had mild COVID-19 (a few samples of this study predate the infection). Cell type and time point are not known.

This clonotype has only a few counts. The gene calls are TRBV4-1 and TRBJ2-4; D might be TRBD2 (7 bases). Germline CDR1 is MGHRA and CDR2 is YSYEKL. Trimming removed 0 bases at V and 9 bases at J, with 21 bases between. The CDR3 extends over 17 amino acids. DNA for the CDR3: TGCGCCAGCAGCCAAGATGGGGGCCCCGGCGGGGGTGTCATTCAGTACTTC. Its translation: CASSQDGGPGGGVIQYF.

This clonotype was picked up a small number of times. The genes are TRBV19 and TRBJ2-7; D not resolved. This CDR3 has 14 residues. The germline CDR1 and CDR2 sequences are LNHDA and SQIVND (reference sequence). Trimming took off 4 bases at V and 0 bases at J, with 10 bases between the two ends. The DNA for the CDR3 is TGTGCCAGTAGTACGGCGGTGGGCTCCTACGAGCAGTACTTC. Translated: CASSTAVGSYEQYF.

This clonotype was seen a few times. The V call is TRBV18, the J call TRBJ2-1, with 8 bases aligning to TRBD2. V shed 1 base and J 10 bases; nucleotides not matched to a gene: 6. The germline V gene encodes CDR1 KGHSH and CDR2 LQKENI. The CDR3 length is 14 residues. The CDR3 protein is CASSPRTGGQEQFF. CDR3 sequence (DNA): TGTGCCAGCTCACCACGAACGGGGGGGCAAGAGCAGTTCTTC.

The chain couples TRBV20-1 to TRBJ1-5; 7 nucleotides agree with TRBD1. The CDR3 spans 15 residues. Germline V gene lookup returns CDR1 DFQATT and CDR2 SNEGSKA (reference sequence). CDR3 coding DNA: TGCAGCGCGTCGACAGGGTCGGATAGCAATCAGCCCCAGCATTTT. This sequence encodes CSASTGSDSNQPQHF.

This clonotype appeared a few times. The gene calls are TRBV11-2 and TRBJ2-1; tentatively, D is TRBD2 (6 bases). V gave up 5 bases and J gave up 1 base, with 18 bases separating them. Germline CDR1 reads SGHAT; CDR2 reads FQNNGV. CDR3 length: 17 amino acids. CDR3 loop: CASSTRDRAWSYNEQFF. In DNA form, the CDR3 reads TGTGCCAGCAGCACGCGGGACCGGGCGTGGTCCTACAATGAGCAGTTCTTC.

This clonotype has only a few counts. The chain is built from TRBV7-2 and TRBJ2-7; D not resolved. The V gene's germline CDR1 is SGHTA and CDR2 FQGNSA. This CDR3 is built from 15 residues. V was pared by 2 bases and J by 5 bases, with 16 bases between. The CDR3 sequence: CASSLMATAADEQYV. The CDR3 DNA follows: TGTGCCAGCAGCTTAATGGCCACTGCGGCCGACGAGCAGTACGTC.

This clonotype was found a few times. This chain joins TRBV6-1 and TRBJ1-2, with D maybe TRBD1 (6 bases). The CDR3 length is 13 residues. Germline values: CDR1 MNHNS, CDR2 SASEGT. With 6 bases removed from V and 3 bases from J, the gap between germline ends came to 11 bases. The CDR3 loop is CASSAQGDYGYTF. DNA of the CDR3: TGTGCCAGCAGCGCACAGGGCGACTATGGCTACACCTTC.

DNA of the CDR3: TGTGCCAGCAGTTTAGGAGGGGACAGTTTAGATACGCAGTATTTT. It encodes CASSLGGDSLDTQYF. The chain employs TRBV12-3 or TRBV12-4 and TRBJ2-3, with 7 nucleotides matching TRBD1. The CDR3 loop spans 15 amino acids. V was pared by 1 base and J by 5 bases, with 6 bases of the junction left unmatched.

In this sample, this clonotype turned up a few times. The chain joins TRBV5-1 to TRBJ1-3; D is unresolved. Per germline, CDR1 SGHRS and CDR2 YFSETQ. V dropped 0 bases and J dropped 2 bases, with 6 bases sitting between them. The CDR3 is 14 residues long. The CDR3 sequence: CASSLVGPGNTIYF. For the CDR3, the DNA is TGCGCCAGCAGCTTGGTGGGTCCTGGAAACACCATATATTTT.

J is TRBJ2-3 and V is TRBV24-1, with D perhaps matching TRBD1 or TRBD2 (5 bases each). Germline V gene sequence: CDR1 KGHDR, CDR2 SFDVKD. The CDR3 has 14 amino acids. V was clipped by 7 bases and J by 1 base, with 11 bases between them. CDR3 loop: CATSMGVRTDTQYF. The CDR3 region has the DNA TGTGCCACCAGCATGGGGGTGCGCACAGATACGCAGTATTTT.

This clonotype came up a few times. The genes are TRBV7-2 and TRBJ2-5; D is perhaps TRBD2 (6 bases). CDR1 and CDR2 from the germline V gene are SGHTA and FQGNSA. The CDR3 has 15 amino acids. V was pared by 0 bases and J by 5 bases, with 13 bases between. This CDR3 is CASSLARGPRETQYF. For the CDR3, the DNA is TGTGCCAGCAGCTTAGCGCGGGGTCCGCGGGAGACCCAGTACTTC.

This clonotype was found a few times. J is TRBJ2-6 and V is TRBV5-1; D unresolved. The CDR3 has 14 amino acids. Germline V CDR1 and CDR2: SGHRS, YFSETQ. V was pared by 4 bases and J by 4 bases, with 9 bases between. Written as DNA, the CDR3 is TGCGCCAGCAGCCCCCTAAACGGGGCCAACGTCCTGACTTTC. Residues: CASSPLNGANVLTF.

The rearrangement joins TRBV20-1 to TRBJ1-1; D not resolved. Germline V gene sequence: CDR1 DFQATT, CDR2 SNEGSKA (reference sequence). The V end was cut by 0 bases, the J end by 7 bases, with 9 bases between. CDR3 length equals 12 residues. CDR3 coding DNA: TGCAGTGCTAGAGATCTCGAGGGTGAAGCTTTCTTT. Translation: CSARDLEGEAFF.

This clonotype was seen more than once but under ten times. The CDR3 DNA is TGCAGTGCTAGAGAAGTCTTCTCCTACGAGCAGTACGTC. Encoded protein: CSAREVFSYEQYV. J is TRBJ2-7 and V is TRBV20-1; D remains ambiguous. The CDR3 covers 13 residues. CDR1 is DFQATT and CDR2 is SNEGSKA in the germline V gene (reference sequence). The V gene lost 0 bases and the J gene lost 0 bases, with 6 bases spanning the gap.

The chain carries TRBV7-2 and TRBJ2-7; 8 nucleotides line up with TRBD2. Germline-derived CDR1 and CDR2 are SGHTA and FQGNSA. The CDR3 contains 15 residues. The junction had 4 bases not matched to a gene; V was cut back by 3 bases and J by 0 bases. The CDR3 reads CASSFRGGPSYEQYF. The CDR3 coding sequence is TGTGCCAGCAGCTTTCGGGGGGGCCCCTCCTACGAGCAGTACTTC.

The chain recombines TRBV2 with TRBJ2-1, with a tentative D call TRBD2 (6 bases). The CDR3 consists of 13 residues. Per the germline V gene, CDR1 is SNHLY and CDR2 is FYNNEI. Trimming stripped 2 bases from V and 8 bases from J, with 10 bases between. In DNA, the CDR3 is TGTGCCAGCAGTGAACTAGCGACACATGAGCAGTTCTTC. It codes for CASSELATHEQFF.

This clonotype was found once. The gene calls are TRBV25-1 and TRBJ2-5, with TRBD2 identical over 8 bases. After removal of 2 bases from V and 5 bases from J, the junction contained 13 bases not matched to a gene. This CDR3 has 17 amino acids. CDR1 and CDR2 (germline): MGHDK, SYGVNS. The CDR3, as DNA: TGTGCCAGCAGTGAAGGTGGCATGGCTACGGGGGGGGAGACCCAGTACTTC. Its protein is CASSEGGMATGGETQYF.

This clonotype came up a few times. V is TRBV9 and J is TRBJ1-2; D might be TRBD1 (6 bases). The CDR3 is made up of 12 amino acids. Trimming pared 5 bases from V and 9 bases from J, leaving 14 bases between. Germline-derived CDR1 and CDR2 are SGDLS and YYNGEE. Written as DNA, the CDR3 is TGTGCCAGCAGTCTTAATGGGGGCCGCTACACCTTC. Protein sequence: CASSLNGGRYTF.

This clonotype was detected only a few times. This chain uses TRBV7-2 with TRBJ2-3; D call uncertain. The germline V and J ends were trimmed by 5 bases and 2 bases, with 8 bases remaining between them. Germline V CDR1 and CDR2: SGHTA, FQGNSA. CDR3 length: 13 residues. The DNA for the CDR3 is TGTGCCAGCAGCCCCCGCTTCACAGATACGCAGTATTTT. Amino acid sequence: CASSPRFTDTQYF. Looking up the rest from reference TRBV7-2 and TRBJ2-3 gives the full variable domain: GAGVSQSPSNKVTEKGKDVELRCDPISGHTALYWYRQSLGQGLEFLIYFQGNSAPDKSGLPSDRFSAERTGGSVSTLTIQRTQQEDSAVYLCASSPRFTDTQYFGPGTRLTVL.

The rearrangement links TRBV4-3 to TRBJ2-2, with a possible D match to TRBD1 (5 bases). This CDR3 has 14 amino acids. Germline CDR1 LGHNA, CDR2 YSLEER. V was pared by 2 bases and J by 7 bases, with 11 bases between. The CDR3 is CASSQMTVGGELFF. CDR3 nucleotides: TGCGCCAGCAGCCAAATGACAGTAGGCGGGGAGCTGTTTTTT.

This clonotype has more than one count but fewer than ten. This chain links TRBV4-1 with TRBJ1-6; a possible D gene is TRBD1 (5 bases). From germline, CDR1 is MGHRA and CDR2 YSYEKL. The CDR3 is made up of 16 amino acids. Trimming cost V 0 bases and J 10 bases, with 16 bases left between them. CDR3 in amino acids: CASSQDPRGLESPLHF. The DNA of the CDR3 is TGCGCCAGCAGCCAAGATCCAAGGGGATTGGAATCACCCCTCCACTTT.

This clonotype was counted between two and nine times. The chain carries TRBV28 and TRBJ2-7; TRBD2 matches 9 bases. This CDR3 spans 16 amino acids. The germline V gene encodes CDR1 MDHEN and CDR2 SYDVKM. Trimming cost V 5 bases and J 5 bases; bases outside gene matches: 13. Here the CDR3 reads CASSQVGGLAYHEQYV. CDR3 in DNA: TGTGCCAGCAGTCAAGTTGGGGGACTAGCTTACCACGAGCAGTACGTC.

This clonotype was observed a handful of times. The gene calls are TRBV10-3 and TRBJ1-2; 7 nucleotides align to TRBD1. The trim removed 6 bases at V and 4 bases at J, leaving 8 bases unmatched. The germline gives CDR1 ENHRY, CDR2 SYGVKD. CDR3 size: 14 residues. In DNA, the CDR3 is TGTGCCATCAGAAACACAGGGGCGGCCTATGGCTACACCTTC. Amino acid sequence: CAIRNTGAAYGYTF.